The 5 T cell receptor beta chains listed next were all sequenced from one sample in a study of T cell responses to AZD1222 COVID-19 vaccine. Sequenced by immunoSEQ multiplex PCR; TCRdb stores in-frame clones only, minus some. The data show 86,000 or so clones, with 88% seen just once and 6.9% held by the top ten. This specimen consisted of peripheral blood, obtained 28 days after the second AZD1222 dose. These receptors originate from an adult who received the AZD1222 COVID-19 vaccine.

This chain uses TRBV6-5 with TRBJ1-2; 8 nucleotides agree with TRBD1. This CDR3 spans 13 amino acids. Trimming cost V 6 bases and J 1 base; bases outside gene matches: 1. CDR1 MNHEY and CDR2 SVGAGI come from the germline V gene. As DNA, the CDR3 is TGTGCCAGCAGGGGACAGGTTAACTATGGCTACACCTTC. Translating it yields CASRGQVNYGYTF.

The V and J genes are TRBV27 and TRBJ2-3; 9 bases align to TRBD2. CDR1 and CDR2 from the germline V gene are MNHEY and SMNVEV (reference sequence). Trimming took 2 bases from V and 1 from J; bases not matched to a gene: 4. This CDR3 spans 16 amino acids. The CDR3 sequence: CASSLGSGSGTDTQYF. CDR3 sequence (DNA): TGTGCCAGCAGTTTAGGTAGCGGGAGTGGCACAGATACGCAGTATTTT.

The chain employs TRBV14 and TRBJ2-7; no reliable D call. The CDR3 is 13 amino acids. V gave up 2 bases and J gave up 0 bases, with 5 bases separating them. Germline V gene sequence: CDR1 SGHDN, CDR2 FVKESK. This CDR3 is CASSQSSSYEQYF. CDR3 nucleotides: TGTGCCAGCAGCCAAAGCAGCTCCTACGAGCAGTACTTC.

The chain links TRBV15 to TRBJ2-7; 7 bases fit TRBD2. V shed 3 bases and J 2 bases; nucleotides not matched to a gene: 10. The CDR3 has 16 amino acids. Per germline, CDR1 LNHNV and CDR2 YYDKDF (reference sequence). The CDR3 DNA sequence: TGTGCCACCAGCAGTTCCCCGGCGGGAGAGGCCTACGAGCAGTACTTC. Its protein product is CATSSSPAGEAYEQYF.

The rearrangement uses TRBV27 and TRBJ1-2, with D possibly TRBD1 on 5 matching bases. Germline lookup yields CDR1 MNHEY and CDR2 SMNVEV (reference sequence). V was clipped by 6 bases and J by 4 bases, with 12 bases between them. This CDR3 is 13 amino acids long. In DNA, the CDR3 is TGTGCCAGCAGCTCCGACAGTGCCTATGGCTACACCTTC. Amino acids: CASSSDSAYGYTF.